Here is one T cell receptor beta chain with its context. The sample belongs to a study of T cells in Graves' hyperthyroidism and ophthalmopathy. RNA transcripts were the template for amplifying TCR beta CDR3 regions. In the first-round RT-PCR of the TCR CDR3, the HTBI primer set was used. MiXCR was run by TCRdb on the multiplex PCR reads, yielding one entry per CDR3 protein. The repertoire holds around 760,000 distinct CDR3 sequences, with roughly a third as singletons. The sequence came from a woman aged 40 to 50 with Graves' hyperthyroidism. Input material: blood.

The CDR3 sequence: CAISEPSGPGEQYF. In nucleotides, the CDR3 is TGTGCCATCAGTGAGCCCTCGGGGCCAGGGGAGCAGTACTTC. V is TRBV10-3 and J is TRBJ2-7; D may match TRBD1 or TRBD2 (5 bases each). The CDR3 consists of 14 residues. V was trimmed by 2 bases and J by 7 bases, leaving 15 bases between them. CDR1 and CDR2 (germline): ENHRY, SYGVKD.